The clone carrying this T cell receptor beta chain was seen only a few times. Its antigen remains unidentified. CDR1 ENHRY and CDR2 SYGVKD come from the germline V gene. V lost 2 bases and J 7 bases, leaving 9 bases between the germline ends. The CDR3 sequence is 12 residues long. RNA transcripts served as template for amplifying TCR beta CDR3 sequences. The workflow started with a first-round RT-PCR run with HTBI primers and then moved on to a second-round multiplex PCR. TCRdb redid the calling of the multiplex PCR reads with MiXCR, one entry per CDR3 protein. The repertoire holds around 670,000 distinct CDR3 sequences, with 40% as singletons. The sample originates from a study of Graves' ophthalmopathy and Graves' hyperthyroidism. Regarding the study as a whole: The majority of expanded thyroid clonotypes above 0.001 frequency also occurred in blood. Built on 13 signatures, a model told ophthalmopathy apart from stable hyperthyroidism with 85% to 90% sensitivity and 70% to 82% specificity.

This sequence originates from an adult man with Graves' ophthalmopathy. The sample was peripheral blood. V is TRBV10-3 and J is TRBJ2-7; D might be TRBD2 (5 bases). This CDR3 is CAISEEGYEQYF. The CDR3 nucleotides read TGTGCCATCAGTGAGGAGGGCTATGAGCAGTACTTC.